This note documents a single T cell receptor beta chain sequence. Its cognate antigen has yet to be identified. The record has no base qualities; no much larger clone is one base away. The cohort comprised some 730 healthy bone marrow donors. All cohort members were sampled while nominally healthy, although unrecorded immune exposures were likely present. The donor tested CMV seropositive and was one of the 289 seropositive cohort members. A peripheral blood sample was provided by each donor, and peripheral blood mononuclear cells were used for TCR beta sequencing. Genomic DNA extraction from the blood cell samples was performed with the Qiagen DNeasy Blood Extraction Kit. To prepare the library, the immunoSEQ multiplex PCR assay was applied. The multiplex PCR relied on a mix of 60 forward primers for TCR Vbeta segments and 13 reverse primers for TCR Jbeta segments. The CDR3 region of rearranged TCR beta genes was amplified from genomic DNA with a multiplex PCR assay. On the Illumina HiSeq System, the amplified TCR beta libraries were sequenced as 87-base-pair reads. The published analysis was carried out like this. Across the roughly 640 repertoires, a later analysis counted approximately 83 million unique TCR beta chains, 9 million to 14 million of which were shared by at least two donors. Raw reads were error-corrected and collapsed into unique sequences by a nearest-neighbor algorithm in which closely related sequences were merged to remove PCR and sequencing errors. Alignment of CDR3 sequences to IMGT reference sequences was used to assign V, D and J gene segments. For a sequence to be retained, a match of at least six nucleotides was required to both a V gene segment and a J gene segment. Rearrangements were called productive when the CDR3 lacked stop codons and stayed in frame with V and J; all others were non-productive. CDR3 was defined by IMGT convention, running from the second conserved V-encoded cysteine to the conserved J-encoded phenylalanine. The earlier analysis of around 640 of the donors excluded sequences that lacked an unambiguous match to a single V gene segment. In an earlier analysis of approximately 590 of the donors, a V segment was called functional when productive rearrangements were above 56.7%, and segregating when the standard deviation between donors exceeded 5%. A statistical classification framework was developed to diagnose cytomegalovirus status using the catalog of TCR beta chain sequences. In a later analysis, TCR nucleotide sequences were compared against IMGT/GENE-DB human TR gene sequences so that V and J genes could be assigned. The TCRdist pipeline was used in a later analysis to assign CDR3 sequences and most-parsimonious VDJ recombination scenarios. In a later analysis, each TCR beta chain was defined by its CDR3 amino acid sequence together with its V-gene family, and reads lacking a unique V-gene family were excluded. As a way to deal with suspected cross-contamination and a sequencing artifact, a later analysis dropped more than 500 nucleotide sequences that were highly shared and had low generation probability. In a later analysis, a clonal expansion index for each public chain was calculated from normalized within-repertoire ranks of inferred template counts. In a later analysis, generation probabilities were computed with a VDJ recombination model fitted to out-of-frame rearrangements, and the resulting probabilities were checked against IGoR. Hypergeometric tests were used in a later analysis to score TCR-TCR, TCR-HLA and TCR-CMV co-occurrence, with a repertoire-size bias correction applied to the TCR pairs. To estimate false discovery rates, a later analysis permuted the HLA or CMV assignments 20 times. In a later analysis, co-occurring TCRs were grouped using DBSCAN, and TCRdist sequence similarity was added for clustering within HLA-allele-positive subsets. Co-occurrence clustering excluded repertoires with fewer than 30,000 or more than 120,000 public chains, plus five with anomalous nucleotide sharing. In its TCRdb copy, this immuneACCESS table keeps in-frame sequences only and misses some clones. Where compared with another copy, unresolved V genes explain less than half of these, and the others have no known cause. V, J and clone size derive from that table, while D and trimming were established from the DNA sequence. The sample table holds roughly 120,000 clones, of which around 80% were seen once. Just under 3% of the sample rests with the top ten.

These data originate in a study of cytomegalovirus exposure and HLA in healthy donors (dated 2017 in TCRdb). With respect to the entire study: According to an earlier analysis of 587 of the donors, about 179 million T cells yielded approximately 120 million unique TCR beta sequences and approximately 280 Gb of sequence data. Because of strong linkage in the cohort, a handful of DR-DQ haplotypes were treated as single units for association and clustering. All discovery cohort repertoires had been generated using a single sequencing platform. Across some 400 genotyped donors of the cohort, an average of about 200,000 unique TCR beta nucleotide sequences per donor were sequenced, and approximately 17% of those sequences were non-productive. Along with the approximately 600-subject first cohort, a separate validation cohort of over a hundred different subjects was used. In the later analysis, no new phenotypic data were used to find candidate immune exposures; instead, reliance was placed on TCR beta sequences and their occurrence across donors. A later genetic analysis took genome-wide SNP genotypes for about 55% of the roughly 700 donors and used that subset as a discovery cohort. Typing coverage differed by locus: A, B, C, DRB1 and DQB1 were typed in roughly 629-630 donors, DQA1 in around 500, DPA1 in some 610, and DPB1 in just under 490. The T cell repertoires of 666 subjects were profiled by immunosequencing and related to cytomegalovirus serostatus. Around 330 gigabases of sequencing data and 70 million to 95 million unique TCR sequences made up an early release that covered approximately 700 HLA-typed donors. To study patterns of TCR occurrence, a later analysis re-analyzed previously published TCR beta repertoires from 666 donors and added high-resolution HLA genotyping. HLA typing covered class I and class II loci at four-digit resolution. To predict cytomegalovirus infection status, the study combined high-throughput TCR immunosequencing, statistical association of individual TCRs with disease status, and machine learning. Donor age, sex, ethnicity and CMV serostatus were collected together with the repertoire data. In an earlier analysis of roughly 600 of the donors, high-throughput TCR beta sequencing was used to judge whether each TCR beta V gene segment behaved as functional or pseudogenic. The study was designed to test whether signatures of past pathogen exposure could be identified by cataloging public T cell receptors. Of the 350 to 450 genotyped donors, approximately 83% fell in the genetic ancestry cluster associated with self-reported Caucasian donors.

Broader findings and caveats from the paper: Because some donors lacked HLA typing at each locus, the association tests relied only on the typed subset. A few of the identified cytomegalovirus-associated TCR beta chains were confirmed in vitro to be specific for cytomegalovirus antigens. A group of highly shared sequence variants was considered likely to be a technical artifact of the sequencing pipeline. At a false discovery rate of 0.05, a later analysis linked 16,951 TCR beta sequences to specific HLA alleles. Cytomegalovirus status was reported to be diagnosed by the classifier with high specificity and sensitivity in both the original and validation cohorts. In an earlier analysis of around 500 of the donors, most TCR beta V segments appeared in productive rearrangements about 90% or about 30% of the time, broadly matching IMGT annotations. A later genetic analysis associated a missense DCLRE1C variant with V-gene and J-gene trimming of TCR beta chains, and an independent cohort replicated the association. When HLA alleles, especially DR and DQ, strongly co-occurred, TCR associations were difficult to assign to individual alleles. Most TCR sequences were seen in very few donors, while some public TCRs were found in many individuals. A later genetic analysis reported fewer N-insertions in productive TCRs among donors in an Asian-associated ancestry cluster than the roughly 620-donor mean. The authors suggested that the approach could potentially be extended to other disease states and immunological phenotypes. In a later analysis, several top co-occurrence clusters were reported to appear linked to parvovirus B19, influenza, CMV and Epstein-Barr virus. In a later analysis, TCR association rates were found to vary across HLA loci, with the most associated TCRs seen for DRB1 alleles and the fewest for HLA-C alleles. A later analysis found that HLA-associated TCR beta chains were more clonally expanded and had lower generation probabilities than equally common non-associated chains. Roughly uniform sequencing depth across donors was assumed in presence/absence analyses, although this assumption may not hold. Only TCR beta chains were sequenced in this cohort, and the absence of alpha or paired-chain data limited detectable features. According to a later analysis, most CMV-associated TCR beta chains appeared to be HLA-restricted, and the HLA associations seemed to be driven largely by CMV exposure. Because counts were too low, seventeen rarely observed V segments, including chromosome 9 orphons, were excluded from the earlier analysis of several hundred of the donors. The only immune exposure information available for the cohort was CMV serostatus. A further reported finding was that TCR beta sequences accurately predicted the HLA-A and HLA-B alleles for most subjects in the first cohort. The study gave a list of some 150 TCR beta chains associated with cytomegalovirus. Linkage disequilibrium might explain the correlated functional status among segregating V segments, but an unknown experimental factor could not be excluded.

The source of this sequence is a woman aged 55-69 years in good health and CMV-seropositive. Sequences were obtained from PBMCs.

The bases read TGTGCCAGTAGGACGGGGGGCCTGCCCCAGCATTTT. It translates as CASRTGGLPQHF. Recombination linked TRBV19 to TRBJ1-5; TRBD1 could be the D gene, as 6 bases match. Reading from cysteine to phenylalanine, the CDR3 counts 12 amino acids. The CDR3 DNA has 36 bases and is translated from base 1. Trimming costs V 6 bases and J 9 bases, and their ends lie 12 bases apart. From a lookup of the germline V gene (reference sequence), CDR1 and CDR2 are LNHDA and SQIVND.